One sample yielded the 20 T cell receptor beta chains listed below, sequenced in a study of T cells after yellow fever vaccination. TCRdb called the 5' RACE reads again in MiXCR, with one record for every CDR3 protein. Of 150,000 to 200,000 distinct CDR3 sequences listed, 11% were seen once; the top ten hold 36%. Sequences were derived from CD8+ T cells sorted from PBMCs, sampled 15 days after the yellow fever booster vaccination. These receptor sequences come from a man between 18 and 29 years old who received the YFV17D yellow fever vaccine.

This chain connects TRBV27 to TRBJ1-1, with D uncertain. The germline V gene has CDR1 MNHEY and CDR2 SMNVEV (reference sequence). The CDR3 covers 14 residues. Trimming removed 7 bases from V and 6 bases from J, with 18 bases in between. CDR3 protein: CASNPSGVRAEAFF. Here the CDR3 DNA reads TGTGCCAGCAACCCGTCTGGGGTAAGGGCTGAAGCTTTCTTT.

The chain carries TRBV7-9 and TRBJ2-7, with a weak D call TRBD2 (5 bases). This CDR3 spans 16 amino acids. The germline V gene encodes CDR1 SEHNR and CDR2 FQNEAQ (reference sequence). Trimming pared 3 bases from V and 3 bases from J, leaving 18 bases between. The CDR3 loop reads CASSFVGELTVYEQYV. The CDR3 bases are TGTGCCAGCAGCTTTGTGGGAGAATTGACGGTCTACGAGCAGTACGTC.

This chain uses TRBV5-1 with TRBJ2-5; the match to TRBD2 covers 13 bases. With 4 bases clipped from V and 2 bases from J, the junction kept 5 bases outside the gene matches. The CDR3 has 16 residues. Looked up from germline, CDR1 is SGHRS and CDR2 is YFSETQ. CDR3 sequence reads: CASSIGLAGVQETQYF. The CDR3 nucleotides are TGCGCCAGCAGCATAGGACTAGCGGGGGTACAAGAGACCCAGTACTTC. Based on the CDR3 plus reference TRBV5-1 and TRBJ2-5, the full variable domain is KAGVTQTPRYLIKTRGQQVTLSCSPISGHRSVSWYQQTPGQGLQFLFEYFSETQRNKGNFPGRFSGRQFSNSRSEMNVSTLELGDSALYLCASSIGLAGVQETQYFGPGTRLLVL.

This clonotype was seen only a few times. This chain joins TRBV5-1 and TRBJ2-2; TRBD1 matches 7 bases. The CDR3 covers 15 residues. Germline CDR1 SGHRS, CDR2 YFSETQ. Germline trimming cut 8 bases from V and 3 bases from J; bases unmatched to any gene: 10. The CDR3 here is CASGTGALDTGELFF. The DNA of the CDR3 is TGCGCCAGTGGAACAGGGGCGTTGGACACCGGGGAGCTGTTTTTT.

This clonotype has ten or more counts. The genes are TRBV25-1 and TRBJ2-3; D is tentatively TRBD1 or TRBD2 (6 bases each). The V end lost 3 bases, the J end lost 4 bases, and 17 bases lay between the germline ends. The CDR3 sequence is 16 residues long. Germline CDR1 is MGHDK and CDR2 is SYGVNS. The CDR3 region is CASSEERGLRADTQYF. DNA of the CDR3: TGTGCCAGCAGTGAGGAACGGGGGCTTAGGGCAGATACGCAGTATTTT.

This clonotype was seen many times. The genes are TRBV12-3 or TRBV12-4 and TRBJ1-1, with D possibly TRBD1 on 5 matching bases. CDR3 length equals 13 residues. Trimming stripped 7 bases from V and 2 bases from J, with 11 bases between. This chain's CDR3 is CASMLGTNTEAFF. DNA for the CDR3: TGTGCCAGCATGTTAGGGACCAACACTGAAGCTTTCTTT.

This chain connects TRBV27 to TRBJ2-7, with a tentative D call TRBD1 (7 bases). Trimming cost V 6 bases and J 2 bases, with 17 bases left between them. The CDR3 is 15 amino acids. Germline-derived CDR1 and CDR2 are MNHEY and SMNVEV (reference sequence). CDR3 DNA: TGTGCCAGCAGCGGACTACAGGGGATCCCCTACGAGCAGTACTTC. This codes for CASSGLQGIPYEQYF.

This clonotype occurred a few times. V and J are TRBV7-9 and TRBJ1-1; D remains ambiguous. Germline V gene data show CDR1 as SEHNR and CDR2 as FQNEAQ (reference sequence). This CDR3 comprises 11 residues. The V and J ends lost 3 bases and 7 bases respectively, with 6 bases between them. The CDR3 reads CASSLSGEAFF. CDR3 sequence (DNA): TGTGCCAGCAGCTTGAGTGGTGAAGCTTTCTTT.

The chain uses TRBV5-1 and TRBJ2-3, with D unclear. This CDR3 is 13 amino acids long. Trimming left V 2 bases short and J 2 bases short, with 6 bases between. CDR1 SGHRS and CDR2 YFSETQ come from the germline V gene. Here the CDR3 reads CASSFENTDTQYF. Written as DNA, the CDR3 is TGCGCCAGCAGCTTCGAGAACACAGATACGCAGTATTTT.

This clonotype was counted between two and nine times. The rearrangement uses TRBV4-2 and TRBJ2-7, with TRBD1 matching over 8 bases. Germline CDR1 LGHNA, CDR2 YNFKEQ. The CDR3 runs 13 residues. The J segment lost 6 bases and the V segment lost 2 bases, leaving 3 bases of the junction unmatched. In DNA, the CDR3 is TGTGCCAGCAGCCAAACCAGGGGGCGCGAGCAGTACTTC. Translating it yields CASSQTRGREQYF.

This clonotype was seen only a few times. The chain uses TRBV6-5 and TRBJ2-1; 9 bases line up with TRBD1. The CDR3 has 16 amino acids. CDR1 is MNHEY and CDR2 is SVGAGI in the germline V gene. The J segment lost 4 bases and the V segment lost 2 bases, leaving 6 bases of the junction unmatched. The CDR3 DNA follows: TGTGCCAGCAGTTACAAACACAGGGGGCGGTACAATGAGCAGTTCTTC. This encodes CASSYKHRGRYNEQFF.

This clonotype was detected only a few times. J is TRBJ2-5 and V is TRBV6-5; D is ambiguous. V gave up 0 bases and J gave up 5 bases, with 13 bases separating them. This CDR3 is 15 amino acids long. Germline-derived CDR1 and CDR2 are MNHEY and SVGAGI. CDR3 bases: TGTGCCAGCAGTTACTCGGGTCTGGGATGGGAGACCCAGTACTTC. Protein: CASSYSGLGWETQYF.

The genes are TRBV12-3 or TRBV12-4 and TRBJ1-1; no definite D call. The CDR3 consists of 15 residues. Trimming cost V 5 bases and J 4 bases, with 17 bases left between them. This CDR3 reads CASSRAQRDRTEAFF. CDR3 nucleotide sequence: TGTGCCAGCAGTCGCGCCCAACGGGATCGCACTGAAGCTTTCTTT.

V gene TRBV7-2 combines with J gene TRBJ1-1; tentatively, D is TRBD1 (6 bases). The V and J ends lost 0 bases and 4 bases respectively, with 21 bases between them. CDR1 and CDR2 (germline): SGHTA, FQGNSA. The CDR3 covers 18 residues. This chain's CDR3 is CASSLASRTALRSTEAFF. In DNA form, the CDR3 reads TGTGCCAGCAGCTTAGCATCCCGGACAGCCCTTCGAAGCACTGAAGCTTTCTTT. Variable domain in full (rest from reference TRBV7-2 and TRBJ1-1): GAGVSQSPSNKVTEKGKDVELRCDPISGHTALYWYRQSLGQGLEFLIYFQGNSAPDKSGLPSDRFSAERTGGSVSTLTIQRTQQEDSAVYLCASSLASRTALRSTEAFFGQGTRLTVV.

This clonotype was picked up a small number of times. This rearrangement joins TRBV9 to TRBJ1-1; D ambiguous. The CDR3 loop spans 14 amino acids. Trimming removed 0 bases at V and 4 bases at J, with 10 bases between. Germline-derived CDR1 and CDR2 are SGDLS and YYNGEE. The CDR3 loop is CASSVERVPTEAFF. The DNA of the CDR3 is TGTGCCAGCAGCGTAGAGAGGGTACCCACTGAAGCTTTCTTT.

This clonotype was observed a handful of times. V gene TRBV4-1 combines with J gene TRBJ1-2; no definite D call. This CDR3 is built from 14 residues. The germline CDR1 and CDR2 sequences are MGHRA and YSYEKL. Trimming left V 1 base short and J 3 bases short, with 9 bases between. The CDR3 nucleotides are TGCGCCAGCAGCCAAGTTGGTAGGGACTATGGCTACACCTTC. Protein: CASSQVGRDYGYTF.

Worth noting for this clonotype: The limits of the CDR3 on the DNA are not certain, so only TCRdb's listed CDR3 is given. The genes are TRBV13 and TRBJ1-1; the D call TRBD1 from the table was never checked on the DNA. Per germline, CDR1 PRHDT and CDR2 FYEKMQ (reference sequence). The CDR3 length equals 15 residues, ends included. CDR3 in amino acids: CASSLDFGQGSSALF.

DNA for the CDR3: TGTGCCAGCAGTGAACTAGCGGGGACCCGTTACAATGAGCAGTTCTTC. Protein sequence: CASSELAGTRYNEQFF. The V and J genes are TRBV6-1 and TRBJ2-1; TRBD2 agrees at 9 bases. V trimming: 2 bases; J trimming: 4 bases; junction bases outside the gene matches: 6. CDR1 and CDR2 from the germline V gene are MNHNS and SASEGT. The CDR3 is 16 amino acids.

This clonotype was detected ten times or more. The chain carries TRBV6-4 and TRBJ2-3; D is possibly TRBD2 (6 bases). This CDR3 is 14 amino acids long. CDR1 and CDR2 from the germline V gene are MRHNA and SNTAGT. The ends were cut back, 2 bases at V and 1 base at J, with 7 bases in the middle. CDR3 DNA: TGTGCCAGCAGTGACGGGGAGGGCACAGATACGCAGTATTTT. Translating gives CASSDGEGTDTQYF.

J is TRBJ2-7 and V is TRBV4-1; 9 nucleotides match TRBD1. This CDR3 is 15 amino acids long. V was clipped by 4 bases and J by 1 base; unmatched bases: 5. The germline V gene has CDR1 MGHRA and CDR2 YSYEKL. The CDR3 is CASSLEGQGSYEQYF. The CDR3 DNA reads as TGCGCCAGCAGCCTGGAGGGACAGGGATCCTACGAGCAGTACTTC.